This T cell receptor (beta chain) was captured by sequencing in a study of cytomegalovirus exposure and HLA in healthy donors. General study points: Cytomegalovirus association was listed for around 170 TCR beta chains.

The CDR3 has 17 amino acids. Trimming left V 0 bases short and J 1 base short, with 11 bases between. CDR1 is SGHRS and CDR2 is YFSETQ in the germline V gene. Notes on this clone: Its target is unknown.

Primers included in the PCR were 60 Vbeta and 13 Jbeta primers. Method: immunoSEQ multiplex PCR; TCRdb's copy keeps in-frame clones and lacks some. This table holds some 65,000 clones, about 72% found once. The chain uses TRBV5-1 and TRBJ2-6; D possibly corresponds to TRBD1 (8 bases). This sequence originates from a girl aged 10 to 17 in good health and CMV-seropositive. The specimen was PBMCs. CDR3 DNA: TGCGCCAGCAGCTTGGACAGGGGGGGTTCTGGGGCCAACGTCCTGACTTTC. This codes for CASSLDRGGSGANVLTF. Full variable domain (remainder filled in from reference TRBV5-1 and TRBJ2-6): KAGVTQTPRYLIKTRGQQVTLSCSPISGHRSVSWYQQTPGQGLQFLFEYFSETQRNKGNFPGRFSGRQFSNSRSEMNVSTLELGDSALYLCASSLDRGGSGANVLTFGAGSRLTVL.